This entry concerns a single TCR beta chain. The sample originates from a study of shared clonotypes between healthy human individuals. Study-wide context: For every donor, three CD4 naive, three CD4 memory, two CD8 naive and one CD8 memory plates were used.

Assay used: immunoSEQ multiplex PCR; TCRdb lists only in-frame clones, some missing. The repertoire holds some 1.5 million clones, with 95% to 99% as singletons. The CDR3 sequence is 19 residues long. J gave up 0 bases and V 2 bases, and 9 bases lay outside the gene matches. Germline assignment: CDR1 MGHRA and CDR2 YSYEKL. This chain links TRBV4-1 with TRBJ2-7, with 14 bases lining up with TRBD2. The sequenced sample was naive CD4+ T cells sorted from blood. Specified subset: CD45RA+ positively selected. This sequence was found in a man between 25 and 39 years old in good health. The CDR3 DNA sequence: TGCGCCAGCAGCCAAAGGGGGACTAGCGGGAGCGGTACCTCCTACGAGCAGTACTTC. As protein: CASSQRGTSGSGTSYEQYF.